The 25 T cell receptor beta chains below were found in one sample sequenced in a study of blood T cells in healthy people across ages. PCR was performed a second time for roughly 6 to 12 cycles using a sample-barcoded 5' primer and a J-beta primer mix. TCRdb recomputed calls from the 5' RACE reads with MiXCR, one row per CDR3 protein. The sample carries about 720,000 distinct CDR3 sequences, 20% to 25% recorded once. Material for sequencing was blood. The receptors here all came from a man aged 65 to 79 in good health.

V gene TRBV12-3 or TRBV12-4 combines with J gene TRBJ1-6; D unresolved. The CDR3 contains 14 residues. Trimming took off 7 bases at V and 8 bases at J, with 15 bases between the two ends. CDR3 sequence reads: CASIYLDLDSPLHF. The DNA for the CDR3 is TGTGCCAGCATCTATTTGGACCTCGATTCACCCCTCCACTTT.

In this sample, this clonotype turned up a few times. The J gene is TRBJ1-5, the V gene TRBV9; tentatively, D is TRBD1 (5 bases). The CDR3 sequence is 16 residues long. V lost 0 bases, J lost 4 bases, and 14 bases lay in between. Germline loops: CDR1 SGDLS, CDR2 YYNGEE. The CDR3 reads CASSVGGGHDNQPQHF. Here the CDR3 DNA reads TGTGCCAGCAGCGTAGGGGGGGGTCACGATAATCAGCCCCAGCATTTT.

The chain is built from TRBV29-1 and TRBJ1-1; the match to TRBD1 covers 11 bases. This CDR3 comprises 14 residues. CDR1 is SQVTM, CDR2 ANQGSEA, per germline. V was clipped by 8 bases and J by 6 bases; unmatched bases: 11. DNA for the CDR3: TGCAGCTCAGGACAGGGGGCGCAATCCGCTGAAGCTTTCTTT. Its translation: CSSGQGAQSAEAFF.

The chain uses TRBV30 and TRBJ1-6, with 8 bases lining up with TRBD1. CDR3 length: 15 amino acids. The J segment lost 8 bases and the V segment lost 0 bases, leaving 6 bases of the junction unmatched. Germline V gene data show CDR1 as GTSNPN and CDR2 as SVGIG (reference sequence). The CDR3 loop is CAWSVRTGRDSPLHF. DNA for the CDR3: TGTGCCTGGAGTGTACGGACAGGGCGGGATTCACCCCTCCACTTT.

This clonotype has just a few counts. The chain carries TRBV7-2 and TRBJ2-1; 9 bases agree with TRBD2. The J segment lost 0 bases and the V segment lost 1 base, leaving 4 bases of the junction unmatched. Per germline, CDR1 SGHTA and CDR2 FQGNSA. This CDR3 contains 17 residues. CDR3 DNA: TGTGCCAGCAGCTTAGAAGCGGGAGGAGGCTCCTACAATGAGCAGTTCTTC. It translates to CASSLEAGGGSYNEQFF.

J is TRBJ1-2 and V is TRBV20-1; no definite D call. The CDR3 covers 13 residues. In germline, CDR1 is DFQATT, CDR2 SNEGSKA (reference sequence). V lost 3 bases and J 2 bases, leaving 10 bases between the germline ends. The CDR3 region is CSARDGPNYGYTF. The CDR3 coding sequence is TGCAGTGCTAGGGATGGCCCAAACTATGGCTACACCTTC.

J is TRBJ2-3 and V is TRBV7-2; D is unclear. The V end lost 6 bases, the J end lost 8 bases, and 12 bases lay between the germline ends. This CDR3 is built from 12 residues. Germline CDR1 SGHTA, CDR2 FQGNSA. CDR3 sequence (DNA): TGTGCCAGCAGACCAAATTCGGTTACGCAGTATTTT. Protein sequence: CASRPNSVTQYF.

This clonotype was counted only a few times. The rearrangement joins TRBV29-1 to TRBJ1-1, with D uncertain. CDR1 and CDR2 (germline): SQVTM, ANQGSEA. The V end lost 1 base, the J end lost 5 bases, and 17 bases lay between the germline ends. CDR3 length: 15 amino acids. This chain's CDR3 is CSVEGGIEWRTEAFF. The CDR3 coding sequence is TGCAGCGTTGAAGGGGGAATAGAGTGGAGGACTGAAGCTTTCTTT.

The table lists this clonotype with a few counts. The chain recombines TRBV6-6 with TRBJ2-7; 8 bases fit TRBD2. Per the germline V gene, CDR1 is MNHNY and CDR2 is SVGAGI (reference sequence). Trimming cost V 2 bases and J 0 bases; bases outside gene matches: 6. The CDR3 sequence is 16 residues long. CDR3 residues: CASSYRSGIRSYEQYV. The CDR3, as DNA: TGTGCCAGCAGTTACCGTAGCGGGATACGCTCCTACGAGCAGTACGTC.

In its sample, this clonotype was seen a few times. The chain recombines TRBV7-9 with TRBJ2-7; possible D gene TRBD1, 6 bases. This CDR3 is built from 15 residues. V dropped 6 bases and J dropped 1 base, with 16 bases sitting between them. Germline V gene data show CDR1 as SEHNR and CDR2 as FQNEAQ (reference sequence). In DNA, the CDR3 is TGTGCCAGCAGGACCTCCGGGACATCTTCCTACGAGCAGTACTTC. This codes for CASRTSGTSSYEQYF.

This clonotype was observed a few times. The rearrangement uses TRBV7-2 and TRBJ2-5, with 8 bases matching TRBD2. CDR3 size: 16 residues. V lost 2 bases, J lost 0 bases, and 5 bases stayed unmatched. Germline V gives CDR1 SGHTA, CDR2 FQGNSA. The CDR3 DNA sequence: TGTGCCAGCAGCTTAACAGCGGGGGCCAACCAAGAGACCCAGTACTTC. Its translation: CASSLTAGANQETQYF.

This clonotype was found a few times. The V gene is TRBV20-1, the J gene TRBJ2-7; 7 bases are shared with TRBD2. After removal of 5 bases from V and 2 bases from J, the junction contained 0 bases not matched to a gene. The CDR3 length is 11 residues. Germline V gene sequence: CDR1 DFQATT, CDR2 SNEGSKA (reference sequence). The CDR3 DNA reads TGCAGTGCTGGACTAGCCTACGAGCAGTACTTC. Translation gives CSAGLAYEQYF.

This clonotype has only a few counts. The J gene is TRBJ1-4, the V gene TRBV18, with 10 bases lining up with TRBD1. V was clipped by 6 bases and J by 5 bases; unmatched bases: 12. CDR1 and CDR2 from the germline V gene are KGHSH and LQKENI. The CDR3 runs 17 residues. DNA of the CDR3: TGTGCCAGCTCTCCAGGACAGGGGGAATACGGAAATGAAAAACTGTTTTTT. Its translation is CASSPGQGEYGNEKLFF.

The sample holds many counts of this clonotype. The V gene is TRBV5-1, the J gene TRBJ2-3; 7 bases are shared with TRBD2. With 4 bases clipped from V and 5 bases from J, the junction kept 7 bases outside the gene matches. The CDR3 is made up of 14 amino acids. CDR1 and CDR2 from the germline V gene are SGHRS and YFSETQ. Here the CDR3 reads CASSVSGREDTQYF. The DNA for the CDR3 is TGCGCCAGCAGCGTTAGCGGGCGTGAAGATACGCAGTATTTT.

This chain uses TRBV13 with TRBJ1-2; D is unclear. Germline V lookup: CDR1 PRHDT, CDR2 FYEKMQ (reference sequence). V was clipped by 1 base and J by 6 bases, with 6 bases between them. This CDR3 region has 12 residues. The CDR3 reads CASSLVRNGYTF. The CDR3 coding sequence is TGTGCCAGCAGCTTAGTAAGGAATGGCTACACCTTC.

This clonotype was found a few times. CDR3: CSAHLSGLSTDTQYF. CDR3 sequence (DNA): TGCAGTGCTCACCTCAGCGGGCTTAGCACAGATACGCAGTATTTT. V usage is TRBV20-1 and J usage is TRBJ2-3; D is possibly TRBD2 (6 bases). Trimming shortened V by 5 bases and J by 0 bases, and 15 bases separated the two germline ends. The length of the CDR3 is 15 residues. The germline gives CDR1 DFQATT, CDR2 SNEGSKA (reference sequence).

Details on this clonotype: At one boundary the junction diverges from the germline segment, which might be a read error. The CDR3 sequence: CAGSLGASDNTEAFF. CDR3 bases: TGCGCCGGCAGCTTGGGAGCAAGCGATAACACTGAAGCTTTCTTT. The J gene is TRBJ1-1, the V gene TRBV5-1, with D hard to call. The CDR3 has 15 residues. The germline gives CDR1 SGHRS, CDR2 YFSETQ.

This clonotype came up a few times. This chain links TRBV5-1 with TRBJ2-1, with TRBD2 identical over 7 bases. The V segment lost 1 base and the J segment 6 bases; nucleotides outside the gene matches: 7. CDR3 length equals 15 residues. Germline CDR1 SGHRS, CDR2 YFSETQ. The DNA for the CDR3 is TGCGCCAGCAGCTTGCGTAGCGGGCAGATCAATGAGCAGTTCTTC. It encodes CASSLRSGQINEQFF.

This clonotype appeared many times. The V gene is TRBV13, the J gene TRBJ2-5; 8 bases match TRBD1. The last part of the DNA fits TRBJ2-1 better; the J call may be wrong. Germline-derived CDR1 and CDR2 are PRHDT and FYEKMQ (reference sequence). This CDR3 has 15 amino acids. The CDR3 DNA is TGTGCCAGCAGCTTCATGGACAGGGTGAGGAATGAGCAGTTCTTC. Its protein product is CASSFMDRVRNEQFF.

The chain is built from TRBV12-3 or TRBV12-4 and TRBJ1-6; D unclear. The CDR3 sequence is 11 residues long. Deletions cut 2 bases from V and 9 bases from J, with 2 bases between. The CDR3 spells CASSLSSPLHF. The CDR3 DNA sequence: TGTGCCAGCAGTTTAAGTTCACCCCTCCACTTT.

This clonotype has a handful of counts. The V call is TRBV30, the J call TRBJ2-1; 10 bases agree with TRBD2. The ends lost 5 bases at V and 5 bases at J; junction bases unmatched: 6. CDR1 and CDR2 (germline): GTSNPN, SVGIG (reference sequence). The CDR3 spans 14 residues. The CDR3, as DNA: TGTGCCTGGGATCCCCTAGCGGGAGACAATGAGCAGTTCTTC. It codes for CAWDPLAGDNEQFF.

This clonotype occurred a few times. In DNA form, the CDR3 reads TGTGCCAGCAGTGAACGGTGGCAGGGGAACGACAATGAGCAGTTCTTC. Residues: CASSERWQGNDNEQFF. V gene TRBV25-1 combines with J gene TRBJ2-1, with D maybe TRBD1 (6 bases). Germline CDR1 and CDR2: MGHDK and SYGVNS. There are 16 residues in the CDR3. V shed 2 bases and J shed 5 bases, with 16 bases lying between them.

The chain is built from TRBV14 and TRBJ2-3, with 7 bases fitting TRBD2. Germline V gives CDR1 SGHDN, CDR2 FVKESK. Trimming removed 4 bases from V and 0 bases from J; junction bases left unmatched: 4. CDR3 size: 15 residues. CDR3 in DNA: TGTGCCAGCAGCCCCCGGCGGGGGAGCACAGATACGCAGTATTTT. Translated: CASSPRRGSTDTQYF.

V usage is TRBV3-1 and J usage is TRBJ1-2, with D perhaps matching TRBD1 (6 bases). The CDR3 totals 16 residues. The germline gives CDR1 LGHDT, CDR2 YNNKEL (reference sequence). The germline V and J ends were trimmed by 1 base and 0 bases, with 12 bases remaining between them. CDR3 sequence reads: CASSQAPGQTNYGYTF. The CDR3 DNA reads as TGTGCCAGCAGCCAAGCCCCCGGACAGACTAACTATGGCTACACCTTC.

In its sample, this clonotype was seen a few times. CDR3 DNA: TGTGCCTGGAGTGTAAGGGGATCTAACTATGGCTACACCTTC. Amino acids: CAWSVRGSNYGYTF. The V call is TRBV30, the J call TRBJ1-2; D is possibly TRBD1 (5 bases). V was pared by 0 bases and J by 0 bases, with 8 bases between. Germline V lookup: CDR1 GTSNPN, CDR2 SVGIG (reference sequence). The CDR3 runs to 14 residues.